This TCR beta chain comes out of a study of T cell changes during pregnancy in multiple sclerosis. Germline lookup yields CDR1 SEHNR and CDR2 FQNEAQ (reference sequence). The CDR3 length is 17 residues. With V trimmed by 5 bases and J by 0 bases, 10 bases remained unmatched. Assay used: immunoSEQ multiplex PCR; TCRdb lists only in-frame clones, some missing. The sample holds roughly 45,000 clones; around 95% are singletons and the top ten take approximately 5.6%. The clonotype originates from a female donor with multiple sclerosis, enrolled in a pregnancy study. The gene calls are TRBV7-9 and TRBJ2-3; 8 nucleotides agree with TRBD1. The input for sequencing was CD8+ T cells from peripheral blood mononuclear cells, taken in the first trimester of pregnancy. The DNA of the CDR3 is TGTGCCAGCAGCACAGGGGGTAGCCATCCTAGCACAGATACGCAGTATTTT. This sequence encodes CASSTGGSHPSTDTQYF.